Each of the 29 T cell receptor beta chains below was sequenced from the same sample in a study of cytomegalovirus exposure and HLA in healthy donors. TCRdb's copy holds only in-frame clones and misses some; the assay was immunoSEQ multiplex PCR. The sample has tens of thousands of clones; approximately 94% are singletons. The sample consisted of PBMCs. These receptors all stem from a woman aged 18 to 35 in good health and CMV-seropositive.

CDR3 residues: CASSSRGGQPQHF. The CDR3 DNA follows: TGTGCCAGCAGCTCTCGGGGGGGTCAGCCCCAGCATTTT. The chain has TRBV7-8 and TRBJ1-5, with D tentatively TRBD1 (5 bases). Between the trimmed V and J ends, which lost 4 bases and 6 bases, there was a span of 10 bases. Germline CDR1 reads SGHVS; CDR2 reads FQNEAQ. The CDR3 totals 13 residues.

The chain recombines TRBV18 with TRBJ2-3; a possible D gene is TRBD1 (7 bases). The CDR3 is made up of 15 amino acids. Germline loops: CDR1 KGHSH, CDR2 LQKENI. Trimming shortened V by 5 bases and J by 1 base, and 13 bases separated the two germline ends. CDR3 DNA: TGTGCCAGCTCAAGGGCGGGACAGCGCACAGATACGCAGTATTTT. Amino acid sequence: CASSRAGQRTDTQYF. Based on the CDR3 plus reference TRBV18 and TRBJ2-3, the full variable domain is NAGVMQNPRHLVRRRGQEARLRCSPMKGHSHVYWYRQLPEEGLKFMVYLQKENIIDESGMPKERFSAEFPKEGPSILRIQQVVRGDSAAYFCASSRAGQRTDTQYFGPGTRLTVL.

This sequence joins TRBV15 and TRBJ2-5, with 9 positions matching TRBD1. The V segment lost 4 bases and the J segment 3 bases; nucleotides outside the gene matches: 6. The germline CDR1 and CDR2 sequences are LNHNV and YYDKDF (reference sequence). The CDR3 length is 15 residues. This chain's CDR3 is CATSKERDREETQYF. The CDR3, as DNA: TGTGCCACCAGCAAGGAAAGGGACAGGGAAGAGACCCAGTACTTC.

The chain's CDR3 is CASSQAPSYEQYF. The CDR3 region has the DNA TGCGCCAGCAGCCAAGCTCCCTCCTACGAGCAGTACTTC. V and J are TRBV4-1 and TRBJ2-7, with D uncertain. This CDR3 contains 13 residues. In germline, CDR1 is MGHRA, CDR2 YSYEKL. The V end lost 1 base, the J end lost 0 bases, and 4 bases lay between the germline ends.

This clone was detected only a few times. The V call is TRBV5-6, the J call TRBJ2-3; possible D gene TRBD2, 5 bases. V was shortened by 4 bases and J by 7 bases, with 16 bases between the two germline ends. CDR1 is SGHDT, CDR2 YYEEEE, per germline. There are 14 residues in the CDR3. This chain's CDR3 is CASSPDSSRYTQYF. In DNA, the CDR3 is TGTGCCAGCAGCCCGGACTCCTCCCGATATACGCAGTATTTT.

CDR3 loop: CASSVGGENYEQYF. CDR3 DNA: TGTGCCAGCAGCGTGGGCGGGGAGAACTACGAGCAGTACTTC. The V gene is TRBV9, the J gene TRBJ2-7, with D perhaps TRBD2 (6 bases). Germline values: CDR1 SGDLS, CDR2 YYNGEE. This CDR3 region has 14 residues. V lost 2 bases and J lost 3, with 12 bases in between.

The chain recombines TRBV7-2 with TRBJ2-2; a weak D match, TRBD2 (6 bases). Germline V gene lookup returns CDR1 SGHTA and CDR2 FQGNSA. V lost 1 base, J lost 4 bases, and 19 bases lay in between. CDR3 length: 18 amino acids. CDR3 sequence reads: CASSLGPLGGLSTGELFF. CDR3 in DNA: TGTGCCAGCAGCTTAGGCCCCCTGGGAGGACTTAGCACCGGGGAGCTGTTTTTT.

The CDR3, as DNA: TGTGCCAGTAGTCTCCCTTTTTGGACGGGAGAGACGGGAGATACGCAGTATTTT. This codes for CASSLPFWTGETGDTQYF. The chain joins TRBV19 to TRBJ2-3; D perhaps matches TRBD2 (6 bases). V was trimmed by 5 bases and J by 5 bases, leaving 26 bases between them. Germline V lookup: CDR1 LNHDA, CDR2 SQIVND (reference sequence). The CDR3 has 18 residues.

The gene calls are TRBV18 and TRBJ1-4, with 10 positions matching TRBD1. CDR1 is KGHSH and CDR2 is LQKENI in the germline V gene. The J segment lost 6 bases and the V segment lost 3 bases, leaving 4 bases of the junction unmatched. The CDR3 is 15 amino acids. The CDR3 DNA sequence: TGTGCCAGCTCACCGGGACAGGGGATACATGAAAAACTGTTTTTT. Protein product: CASSPGQGIHEKLFF.

V usage is TRBV28 and J usage is TRBJ2-1; D possibly corresponds to TRBD2 (5 bases). V gave up 10 bases and J gave up 5 bases, with 12 bases separating them. The CDR3 extends over 12 amino acids. Germline loops: CDR1 MDHEN, CDR2 SYDVKM. The CDR3: CAIKTGNNEQFF. The CDR3 DNA is TGTGCCATCAAAACGGGAAACAATGAGCAGTTCTTC. Full variable domain (missing parts from reference TRBV28 and TRBJ2-1): DVKVTQSSRYLVKRTGEKVFLECVQDMDHENMFWYRQDPGLGLRLIYFSYDVKMKEKGDIPEGYSVSREKKERFSLILESASTNQTSMYLCAIKTGNNEQFFGPGTRLTVL.

The rearrangement joins TRBV2 to TRBJ1-1, with D tentatively TRBD1 (6 bases). The CDR3 consists of 15 residues. V lost 4 bases and J lost 7, with 19 bases in between. Germline CDR1 reads SNHLY; CDR2 reads FYNNEI. CDR3 sequence: CASSGGGRGGREAFF. CDR3 in DNA: TGTGCCAGCAGTGGGGGCGGAAGAGGGGGTCGTGAAGCTTTCTTT.

The chain couples TRBV27 to TRBJ2-3; D ambiguous. V was clipped by 1 base and J by 3 bases, with 5 bases between them. From germline, CDR1 is MNHEY and CDR2 SMNVEV (reference sequence). CDR3 length equals 13 residues. As DNA, the CDR3 is TGTGCCAGCAGTTTATACCTAACAGATACGCAGTATTTT. Amino acids: CASSLYLTDTQYF.

The rearrangement uses TRBV7-3 and TRBJ2-3; a possible D gene is TRBD2 (6 bases). This CDR3 is 14 amino acids long. Germline-derived CDR1 and CDR2 are SGHTA and FQGTGA. Trimming shortened V by 2 bases and J by 6 bases, and 12 bases separated the two germline ends. The CDR3 DNA is TGTGCCAGCAGCTTAGGGGGGAGACGGGATACGCAGTATTTT. Protein product: CASSLGGRRDTQYF.

This clone was seen once. The V call is TRBV13, the J call TRBJ2-7; D might be TRBD2 (6 bases). The CDR3 consists of 16 residues. Trimming shortened V by 0 bases and J by 2 bases, and 14 bases separated the two germline ends. CDR1 PRHDT and CDR2 FYEKMQ come from the germline V gene (reference sequence). This chain's CDR3 is CASSLGAGRSPYEQYF. The CDR3 DNA is TGTGCCAGCAGCTTAGGGGCGGGAAGGTCCCCCTACGAGCAGTACTTC.

The CDR3 DNA is TGTGCCAGCAACGGCGGGCGGGAGGGCACAGATACGCAGTATTTT. It codes for CASNGGREGTDTQYF. The chain employs TRBV6-5 and TRBJ2-3, with 8 bases fitting TRBD2. V shed 7 bases, J shed 1 base, and the junction held 7 bases outside the gene matches. Germline V gives CDR1 MNHEY, CDR2 SVGAGI. The CDR3 is 15 amino acids.

The chain recombines TRBV28 with TRBJ1-5; D unresolved. This CDR3 has 12 amino acids. Trimming shortened V by 5 bases and J by 1 base, and 3 bases separated the two germline ends. Germline CDR1 reads MDHEN; CDR2 reads SYDVKM. CDR3 residues: CASSISNQPQHF. The CDR3 DNA reads TGTGCCAGCAGTATAAGCAATCAGCCCCAGCATTTT.

This clone came up once. The V call is TRBV6-1, the J call TRBJ1-1, with D hard to call. The germline V gene has CDR1 MNHNS and CDR2 SASEGT. Between the trimmed V and J ends, which lost 7 bases and 5 bases, there was a span of 11 bases. CDR3 length equals 12 residues. The CDR3 nucleotides read TGTGCCAGCATTGGTCCGGGGACTGAAGCTTTCTTT. This sequence encodes CASIGPGTEAFF.

This clone has just a few counts. The chain links TRBV27 to TRBJ1-1; possibly TRBD1 for D (6 bases). CDR3 size: 15 residues. Germline V CDR1 and CDR2: MNHEY, SMNVEV (reference sequence). V lost 4 bases and J lost 1, with 13 bases in between. The CDR3 nucleotides are TGTGCCAGCAGTTCTCAATCGACAGGGAACACTGAAGCTTTCTTT. The encoded protein is CASSSQSTGNTEAFF.

The V call is TRBV28, the J call TRBJ1-2; 7 nucleotides match TRBD1. Trimming at V came to 5 bases and at J to 6 bases, leaving 6 bases not matched to a gene. The CDR3 contains 13 residues. The germline V gene has CDR1 MDHEN and CDR2 SYDVKM. DNA for the CDR3: TGTGCCAGCAGTCCAGACAGGGTTAATGGCTACACCTTC. It translates to CASSPDRVNGYTF.

The chain has TRBV5-1 and TRBJ1-3; the D is unclear. The CDR3 extends over 16 amino acids. The V gene lost 2 bases and the J gene lost 0 bases, with 12 bases spanning the gap. From germline, CDR1 is SGHRS and CDR2 YFSETQ. The CDR3 DNA reads as TGCGCCAGCAGCTTAAACAGCAGAAGCTCTGGAAACACCATATATTTT. It codes for CASSLNSRSSGNTIYF.

The chain links TRBV10-3 to TRBJ1-1; no clear D. Trimming cost V 5 bases and J 0 bases, with 13 bases left between them. The CDR3 spans 15 residues. The germline V gene has CDR1 ENHRY and CDR2 SYGVKD. The CDR3 region has the DNA TGTGCCATCAGTCGGTCAGGCTTCATGAACACTGAAGCTTTCTTT. It is translated as CAISRSGFMNTEAFF.

The chain links TRBV7-6 to TRBJ2-5; D gene ambiguous. The CDR3 length is 14 residues. Germline V gives CDR1 SGHVS, CDR2 FNYEAQ. V was clipped by 5 bases and J by 3 bases, with 13 bases between them. In DNA form, the CDR3 reads TGTGCCAGCAGCACACGACGGCAGGAAGAGACCCAGTACTTC. Protein: CASSTRRQEETQYF.

V and J are TRBV11-1 and TRBJ1-1; D call uncertain. The CDR3 has 13 residues. Trimming stripped 3 bases from V and 6 bases from J, with 11 bases between. The germline CDR1 and CDR2 sequences are SGHAT and FQDESV (reference sequence). The CDR3 reads CASSFGEGAEAFF. The CDR3 region has the DNA TGTGCCAGCAGCTTTGGAGAAGGAGCTGAAGCTTTCTTT.

The chain is built from TRBV19 and TRBJ1-5; D is uncertain. The CDR3 runs 14 residues. V dropped 6 bases and J dropped 1 base, with 10 bases sitting between them. Germline CDR1 LNHDA, CDR2 SQIVND (reference sequence). The chain's CDR3 is CASSLGKSNQPQHF. CDR3 sequence (DNA): TGTGCCAGTAGCCTCGGGAAGAGCAATCAGCCCCAGCATTTT.

The rearrangement links TRBV5-1 to TRBJ1-4; D ambiguous. The germline V gene has CDR1 SGHRS and CDR2 YFSETQ. The CDR3 spans 14 residues. V was clipped by 0 bases and J by 7 bases, with 10 bases between them. CDR3 bases: TGCGCCAGCAGCTTGGGCGGGTTTAGTGAAAAACTGTTTTTT. As protein: CASSLGGFSEKLFF.

This rearrangement joins TRBV2 to TRBJ2-1, with 11 bases identical to TRBD1. This CDR3 has 15 residues. Germline trimming cut 5 bases from V and 8 bases from J; bases unmatched to any gene: 8. CDR1 is SNHLY and CDR2 is FYNNEI in the germline V gene. The CDR3 DNA reads TGTGCCAGCAGTAAGGACAGGGGGCCGCGGGATGAGCAGTTCTTC. As protein: CASSKDRGPRDEQFF.

The chain carries TRBV6-1 and TRBJ2-5; 9 positions agree with TRBD2. V lost 5 bases, J lost 3 bases, and 7 bases stayed unmatched. From germline, CDR1 is MNHNS and CDR2 SASEGT. The CDR3 extends over 15 amino acids. The CDR3: CASSLAGGPEETQYF. The CDR3 nucleotides read TGTGCCAGCAGTCTCGCGGGGGGGCCGGAAGAGACCCAGTACTTC.

The rearrangement links TRBV27 to TRBJ2-3; TRBD2 aligns across 7 bases. J gave up 1 base and V 3 bases, and 10 bases lay outside the gene matches. Germline CDR1 is MNHEY and CDR2 is SMNVEV (reference sequence). The CDR3 has 17 residues. The DNA of the CDR3 is TGTGCCAGCAGTTTGGGTTTAAGGGAGGGAGGCACAGATACGCAGTATTTT. Translated, it gives CASSLGLREGGTDTQYF.

The chain recombines TRBV6-1 with TRBJ1-5, with D hard to call. This CDR3 spans 14 amino acids. V was clipped by 7 bases and J by 2 bases, with 12 bases between them. Germline CDR1 reads MNHNS; CDR2 reads SASEGT. In DNA, the CDR3 is TGTGCCAGCATTCAAATCGGGGGCAATCAGCCCCAGCATTTT. Its translation is CASIQIGGNQPQHF.